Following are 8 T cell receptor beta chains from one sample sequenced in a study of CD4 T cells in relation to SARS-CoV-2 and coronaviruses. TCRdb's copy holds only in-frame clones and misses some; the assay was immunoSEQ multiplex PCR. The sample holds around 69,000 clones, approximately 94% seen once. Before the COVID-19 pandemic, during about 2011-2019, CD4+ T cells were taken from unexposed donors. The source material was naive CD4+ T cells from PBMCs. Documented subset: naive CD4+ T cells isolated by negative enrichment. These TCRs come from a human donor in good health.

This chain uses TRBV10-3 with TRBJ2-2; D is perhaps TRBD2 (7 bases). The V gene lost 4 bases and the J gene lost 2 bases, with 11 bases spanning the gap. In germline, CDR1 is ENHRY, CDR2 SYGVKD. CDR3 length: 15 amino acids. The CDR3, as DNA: TGTGCCATCAGTGGGGGAGGGGGAAACACCGGGGAGCTGTTTTTT. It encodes CAISGGGGNTGELFF.

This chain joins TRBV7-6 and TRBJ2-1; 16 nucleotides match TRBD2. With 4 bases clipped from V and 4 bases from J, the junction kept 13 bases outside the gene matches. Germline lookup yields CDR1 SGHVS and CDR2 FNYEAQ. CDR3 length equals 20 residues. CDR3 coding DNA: TGTGCCAGCAGCTCAACTCTCGGGACTAGCGGGAGGGCCCCTTACAATGAGCAGTTCTTC. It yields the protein CASSSTLGTSGRAPYNEQFF. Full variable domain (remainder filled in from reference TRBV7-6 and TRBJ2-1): GAGVSQSPRYKVTKRGQDVALRCDPISGHVSLYWYRQALGQGPEFLTYFNYEAQQDKSGLPNDRFSAERPEGSISTLTIQRTEQRDSAMYRCASSSTLGTSGRAPYNEQFFGPGTRLTVL.

The CDR3 reads CASSPTVGASPKTNTGELFF. Here the CDR3 DNA reads TGTGCCAGCAGCCCAACCGTGGGGGCCAGCCCTAAGACGAACACCGGGGAGCTGTTTTTT. The chain couples TRBV28 to TRBJ2-2; maybe TRBD1 (6 bases). This CDR3 contains 20 residues. CDR1 MDHEN and CDR2 SYDVKM come from the germline V gene. Trimming left V 6 bases short and J 0 bases short, with 26 bases between.

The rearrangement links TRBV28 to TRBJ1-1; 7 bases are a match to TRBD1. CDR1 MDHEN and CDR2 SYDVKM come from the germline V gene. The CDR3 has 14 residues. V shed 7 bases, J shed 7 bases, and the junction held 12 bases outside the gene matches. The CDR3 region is CASTPTGEGVEAFF. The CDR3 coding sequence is TGTGCCAGCACTCCAACAGGGGAGGGAGTTGAAGCTTTCTTT.

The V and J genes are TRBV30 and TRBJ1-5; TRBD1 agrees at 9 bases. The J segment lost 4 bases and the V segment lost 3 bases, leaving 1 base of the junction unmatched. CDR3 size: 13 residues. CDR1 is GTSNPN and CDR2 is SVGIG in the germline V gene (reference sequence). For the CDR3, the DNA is TGTGCCTGGAGGGACAGGGGAAATCAGCCCCAGCATTTT. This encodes CAWRDRGNQPQHF.

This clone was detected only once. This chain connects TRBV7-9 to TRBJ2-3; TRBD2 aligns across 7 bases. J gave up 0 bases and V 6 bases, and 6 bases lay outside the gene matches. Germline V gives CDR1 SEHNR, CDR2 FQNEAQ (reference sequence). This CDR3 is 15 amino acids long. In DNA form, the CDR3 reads TGTGCCAGCAGACCTAGCGGAGCTAGCACAGATACGCAGTATTTT. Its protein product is CASRPSGASTDTQYF.

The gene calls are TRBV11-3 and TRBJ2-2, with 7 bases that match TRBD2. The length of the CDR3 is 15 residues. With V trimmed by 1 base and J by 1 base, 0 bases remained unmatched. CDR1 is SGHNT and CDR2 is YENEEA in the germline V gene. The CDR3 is CASSLGGGNTGELFF. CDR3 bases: TGTGCCAGCAGCTTAGGCGGGGGGAACACCGGGGAGCTGTTTTTT. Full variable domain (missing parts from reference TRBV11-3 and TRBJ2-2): EAGVVQSPRYKIIEKKQPVAFWCNPISGHNTLYWYLQNLGQGPELLIRYENEEAVDDSQLPKDRFSAERLKGVDSTLKIQPAELGDSAVYLCASSLGGGNTGELFFGEGSRLTVL.

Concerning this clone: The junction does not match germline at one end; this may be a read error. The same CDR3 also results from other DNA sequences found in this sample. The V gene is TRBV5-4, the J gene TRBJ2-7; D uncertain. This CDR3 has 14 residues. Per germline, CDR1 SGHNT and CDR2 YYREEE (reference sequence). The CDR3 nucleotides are TGTGCTAGCAGCTTGGCCAGGAGTTCCTACGAGCAGTACTTC. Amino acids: CASSLARSSYEQYF.